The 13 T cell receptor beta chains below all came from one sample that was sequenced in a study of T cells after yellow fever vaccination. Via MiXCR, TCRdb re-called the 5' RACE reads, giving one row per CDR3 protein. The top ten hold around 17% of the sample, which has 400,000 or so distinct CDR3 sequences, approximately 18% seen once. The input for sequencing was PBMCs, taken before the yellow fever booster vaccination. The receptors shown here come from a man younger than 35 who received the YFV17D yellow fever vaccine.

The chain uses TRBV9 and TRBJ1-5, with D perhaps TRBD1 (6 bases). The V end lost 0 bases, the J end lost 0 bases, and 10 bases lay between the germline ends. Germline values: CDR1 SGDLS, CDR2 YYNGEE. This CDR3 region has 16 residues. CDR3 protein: CASSVGVGASNQPQHF. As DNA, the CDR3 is TGTGCCAGCAGCGTAGGAGTGGGGGCTAGCAATCAGCCCCAGCATTTT. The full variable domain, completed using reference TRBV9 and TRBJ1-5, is DSGVTQTPKHLITATGQRVTLRCSPRSGDLSVYWYQQSLDQGLQFLIQYYNGEERAKGNILERFSAQQFPDLHSELNLSSLELGDSALYFCASSVGVGASNQPQHFGDGTRLSIL.

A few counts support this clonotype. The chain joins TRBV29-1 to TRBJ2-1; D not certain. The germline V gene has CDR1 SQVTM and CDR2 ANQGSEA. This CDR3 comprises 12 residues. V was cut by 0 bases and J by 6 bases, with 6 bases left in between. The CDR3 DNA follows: TGCAGCGTTGAAGATCAACCCAATGAGCAGTTCTTC. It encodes CSVEDQPNEQFF.

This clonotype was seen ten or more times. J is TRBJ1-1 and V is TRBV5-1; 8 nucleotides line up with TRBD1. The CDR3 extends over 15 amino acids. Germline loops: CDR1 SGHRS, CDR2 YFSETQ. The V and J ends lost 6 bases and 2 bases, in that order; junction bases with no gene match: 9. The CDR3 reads CASTYRQGLNTEAFF. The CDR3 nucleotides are TGCGCCAGCACCTATCGACAGGGGCTTAACACTGAAGCTTTCTTT.

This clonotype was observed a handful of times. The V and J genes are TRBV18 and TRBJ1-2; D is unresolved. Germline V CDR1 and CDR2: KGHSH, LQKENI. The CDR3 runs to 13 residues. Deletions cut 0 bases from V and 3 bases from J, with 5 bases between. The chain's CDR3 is CASSPPGDYGYTF. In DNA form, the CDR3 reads TGTGCCAGCTCACCACCCGGGGACTATGGCTACACCTTC.

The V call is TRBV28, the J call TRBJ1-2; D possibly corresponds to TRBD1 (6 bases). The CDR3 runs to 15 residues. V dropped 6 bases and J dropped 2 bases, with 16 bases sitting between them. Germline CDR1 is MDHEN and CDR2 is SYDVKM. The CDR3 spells CASSPPDRQNYGYTF. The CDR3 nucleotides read TGTGCCAGCAGCCCCCCTGACAGGCAGAACTATGGCTACACCTTC.

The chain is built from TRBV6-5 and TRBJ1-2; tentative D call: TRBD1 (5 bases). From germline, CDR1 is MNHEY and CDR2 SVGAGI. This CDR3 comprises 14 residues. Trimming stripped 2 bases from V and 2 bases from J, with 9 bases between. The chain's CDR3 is CASSYGALNYGYTF. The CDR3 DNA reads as TGTGCCAGCAGTTACGGGGCTTTGAACTATGGCTACACCTTC.

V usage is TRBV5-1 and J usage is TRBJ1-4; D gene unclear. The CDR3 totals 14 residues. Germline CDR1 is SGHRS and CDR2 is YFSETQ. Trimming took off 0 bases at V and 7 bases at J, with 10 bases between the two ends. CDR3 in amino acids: CASSLDPGREKLFF. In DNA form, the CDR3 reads TGCGCCAGCAGCTTGGATCCTGGGCGTGAAAAACTGTTTTTT.

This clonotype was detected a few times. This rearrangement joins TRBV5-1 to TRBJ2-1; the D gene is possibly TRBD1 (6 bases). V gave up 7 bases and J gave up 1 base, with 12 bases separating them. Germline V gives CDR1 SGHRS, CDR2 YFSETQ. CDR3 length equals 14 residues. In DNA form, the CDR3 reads TGCGCCAGCGGGGAAGGGGGTTCCTACAATGAGCAGTTCTTC. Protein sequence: CASGEGGSYNEQFF.

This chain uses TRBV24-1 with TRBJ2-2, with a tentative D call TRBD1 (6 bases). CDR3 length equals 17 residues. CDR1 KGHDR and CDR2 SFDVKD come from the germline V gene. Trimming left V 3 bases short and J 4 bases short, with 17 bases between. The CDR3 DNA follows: TGTGCCACCAGTGATAGGATGACAGGAGTATTCACCGGGGAGCTGTTTTTT. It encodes CATSDRMTGVFTGELFF.

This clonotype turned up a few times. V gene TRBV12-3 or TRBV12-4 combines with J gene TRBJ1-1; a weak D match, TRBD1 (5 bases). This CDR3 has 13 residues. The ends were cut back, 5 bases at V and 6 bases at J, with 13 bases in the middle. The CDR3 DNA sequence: TGTGCCAGCAGTCCAGGGAAGAGCGCTGAAGCTTTCTTT. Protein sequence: CASSPGKSAEAFF.

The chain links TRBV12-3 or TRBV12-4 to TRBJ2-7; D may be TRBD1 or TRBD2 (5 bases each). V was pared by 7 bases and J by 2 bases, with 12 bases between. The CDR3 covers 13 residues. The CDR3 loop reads CASTWGIAYEQYF. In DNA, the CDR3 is TGTGCCAGCACCTGGGGGATAGCCTACGAGCAGTACTTC.

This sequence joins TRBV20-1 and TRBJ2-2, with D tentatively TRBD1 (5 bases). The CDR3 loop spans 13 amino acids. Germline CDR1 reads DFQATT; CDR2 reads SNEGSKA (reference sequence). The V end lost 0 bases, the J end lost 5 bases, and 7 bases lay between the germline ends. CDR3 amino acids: CSAREAGTGELFF. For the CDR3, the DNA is TGCAGTGCTAGAGAAGCAGGGACCGGGGAGCTGTTTTTT.

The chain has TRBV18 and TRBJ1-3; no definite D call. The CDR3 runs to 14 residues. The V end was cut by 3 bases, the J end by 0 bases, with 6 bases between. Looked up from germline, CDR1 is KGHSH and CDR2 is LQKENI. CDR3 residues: CASSPRNSGNTIYF. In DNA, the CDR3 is TGTGCCAGCTCACCGAGAAACTCTGGAAACACCATATATTTT.